This record looks at one TCR beta chain sequence and its context. The CDR3 runs to 15 residues. CDR1 and CDR2 (germline): KGHDR, SFDVKD. V gave up 7 bases and J gave up 5 bases, with 19 bases separating them. This table comes from immunoSEQ multiplex PCR, and its TCRdb copy is limited to in-frame clones, with some not included. Of some 280,000 clones listed, about 89% are singletons. The data derive from a study of blood T cell repertoires in COVID-19. This clonotype originated in a woman aged 55-70 years with acute or convalescent COVID-19. V is TRBV24-1 and J is TRBJ2-5; D is perhaps TRBD2 (5 bases). Sequenced input: peripheral blood. This CDR3 is CATSPRTQEPETQYF. In nucleotides, the CDR3 is TGTGCCACCAGCCCAAGGACTCAGGAGCCCGAGACCCAGTACTTC.